This is a list of T cell receptor beta chains from one sample in a study of Graves' ophthalmopathy and Graves' hyperthyroidism. One entry per CDR3 protein, called by TCRdb with MiXCR from the multiplex PCR reads. The sample carries 170,000 or so distinct CDR3 sequences, less than 45% recorded once. Sequenced input: peripheral blood. These receptors originate from a woman in her 40s with Graves' ophthalmopathy. Each CDR3 is given with its conserved first and last residue. Each record gives: CDR3 DNA, CDR3 protein, J gene, D gene, V gene, clone size, CDR3 length. D genes are given only for firm matches. Size tells how often a clone was seen (once, few, many) or the class of an expanded clone, and some rows leave it out.

DNA: TGTGCCAGCAGCCAAATCGGGGGGATTACCAACGAGCAGTACTTC; CDR3: CASSQIGGITNEQYF; J: TRBJ2-7; D: TRBD2; V: TRBV7-9; size: many; length: 15
DNA: TGTGCCAGCAGTTTCTGGGCCGACGAGACCCAGTACTTC; CDR3: CASSFWADETQYF; J: TRBJ2-5; D: NA; V: TRBV12-3/TRBV12-4; size: NA; length: 13
DNA: TGTGCCAGCAGCTGGGACGATCAGCAGCCCCAGCATTTT; CDR3: CASSWDDQQPQHF; J: TRBJ1-5; D: NA; V: TRBV11-2; size: many; length: 13
DNA: TGTGCCAGCAGAAAGACGACAGGTGGCTATGGCTACACCTTC; CDR3: CASRKTTGGYGYTF; J: TRBJ1-2; D: NA; V: TRBV6-5; size: many; length: 14
DNA: TGTGCCAGCAGCGTAGGAGTCGGGACAGCATACACTGAAGCTTTCTTT; CDR3: CASSVGVGTAYTEAFF; J: TRBJ1-1; D: TRBD1; V: TRBV9; size: many; length: 16
DNA: TGTGCCTGGAGTCGGATTGGGGCTTTCTTT; CDR3: CAWSRIGAFF; J: TRBJ1-1; D: NA; V: TRBV30; size: many; length: 10
DNA: TGTGCCAGCAGCTCCCCAGAGCCAGGGACAGGGATGTGGGTGAACACTGAAGCTTTCTTT; CDR3: CASSSPEPGTGMWVNTEAFF; J: TRBJ1-1; D: TRBD1; V: TRBV7-1; size: few; length: 20
DNA: TGTGCCAGCAGCTTATCGGGCAGGGGGCGAGGGCAGCCCCAGCATTTT; CDR3: CASSLSGRGRGQPQHF; J: TRBJ1-5; D: TRBD1; V: TRBV7-2; size: many; length: 16
DNA: TGTGCCAGCAGTTTTAACGGACACTATGGCTACACCTTC; CDR3: CASSFNGHYGYTF; J: TRBJ1-2; D: NA; V: TRBV28; size: many; length: 13
DNA: TGTGCCAGCAGTTCACGACAGAATCCCTTCTACGAGCAGTACTTC; CDR3: CASSSRQNPFYEQYF; J: TRBJ2-7; D: NA; V: TRBV27; size: NA; length: 15
DNA: NA; CDR3: CASSSSGGRSSYEQYF; J: TRBJ2-7; D: NA; V: TRBV28; size: many; length: 16
DNA: TGCAGCGTTGAGGTTGTGGCGGGAGCATCCTACGAGCAGTACTTC; CDR3: CSVEVVAGASYEQYF; J: TRBJ2-7; D: TRBD2; V: TRBV29-1; size: many; length: 15
DNA: TGTGCCAGCAGCTTTGCCCCGGGACAGGGCACCTACGAGCAGTACTTC; CDR3: CASSFAPGQGTYEQYF; J: TRBJ2-7; D: TRBD1; V: TRBV5-5; size: NA; length: 16
DNA: TGTGCCAGCAGTTTATCGGGGGGGATGGGCGCTTTCTTT; CDR3: CASSLSGGMGAFF; J: TRBJ1-1; D: NA; V: TRBV27; size: many; length: 13
DNA: TGTGCTAGTGGTTTGGTATTAGGCAGGGAGGGGAACACCATATATTTT; CDR3: CASGLVLGREGNTIYF; J: TRBJ1-3; D: NA; V: TRBV12-5; size: NA; length: 16
DNA: TGTGCCAGCAGTTACGCGGGGTTGGGCTACGAGCAGTACTTC; CDR3: CASSYAGLGYEQYF; J: TRBJ2-7; D: NA; V: TRBV6-5; size: NA; length: 14
DNA: TGTGCCAGCAGTCCGGACAGGGACATTTCACCCCTCCACTTT; CDR3: CASSPDRDISPLHF; J: TRBJ1-6; D: TRBD1; V: TRBV28; size: NA; length: 14
DNA: TGTGCCAGCATGGACAACATGAACACTGAAGCTTTCTTT; CDR3: CASMDNMNTEAFF; J: TRBJ1-1; D: NA; V: TRBV6-2/TRBV6-3; size: NA; length: 13
DNA: TGCAGTGCTAGCGGTCCAAGGGAGACCCAGTACTTC; CDR3: CSASGPRETQYF; J: TRBJ2-5; D: NA; V: TRBV20-1; size: many; length: 12
DNA: TGTGCCAGCAGTGAAGGTTGGGGTAGCGGGGAGACCCAGTACTTC; CDR3: CASSEGWGSGETQYF; J: TRBJ2-5; D: TRBD2; V: TRBV2; size: few; length: 15
DNA: TGCAGTGCTCCAACTTATACTAGCGGGGGGGCCAAAAACATTCAGTACTTC; CDR3: CSAPTYTSGGAKNIQYF; J: TRBJ2-4; D: TRBD2; V: TRBV20-1; size: many; length: 17
DNA: TGCAGCGTTGAAGGTAGGGGATACGAGCAGTACTTC; CDR3: CSVEGRGYEQYF; J: TRBJ2-7; D: NA; V: TRBV29-1; size: many; length: 12